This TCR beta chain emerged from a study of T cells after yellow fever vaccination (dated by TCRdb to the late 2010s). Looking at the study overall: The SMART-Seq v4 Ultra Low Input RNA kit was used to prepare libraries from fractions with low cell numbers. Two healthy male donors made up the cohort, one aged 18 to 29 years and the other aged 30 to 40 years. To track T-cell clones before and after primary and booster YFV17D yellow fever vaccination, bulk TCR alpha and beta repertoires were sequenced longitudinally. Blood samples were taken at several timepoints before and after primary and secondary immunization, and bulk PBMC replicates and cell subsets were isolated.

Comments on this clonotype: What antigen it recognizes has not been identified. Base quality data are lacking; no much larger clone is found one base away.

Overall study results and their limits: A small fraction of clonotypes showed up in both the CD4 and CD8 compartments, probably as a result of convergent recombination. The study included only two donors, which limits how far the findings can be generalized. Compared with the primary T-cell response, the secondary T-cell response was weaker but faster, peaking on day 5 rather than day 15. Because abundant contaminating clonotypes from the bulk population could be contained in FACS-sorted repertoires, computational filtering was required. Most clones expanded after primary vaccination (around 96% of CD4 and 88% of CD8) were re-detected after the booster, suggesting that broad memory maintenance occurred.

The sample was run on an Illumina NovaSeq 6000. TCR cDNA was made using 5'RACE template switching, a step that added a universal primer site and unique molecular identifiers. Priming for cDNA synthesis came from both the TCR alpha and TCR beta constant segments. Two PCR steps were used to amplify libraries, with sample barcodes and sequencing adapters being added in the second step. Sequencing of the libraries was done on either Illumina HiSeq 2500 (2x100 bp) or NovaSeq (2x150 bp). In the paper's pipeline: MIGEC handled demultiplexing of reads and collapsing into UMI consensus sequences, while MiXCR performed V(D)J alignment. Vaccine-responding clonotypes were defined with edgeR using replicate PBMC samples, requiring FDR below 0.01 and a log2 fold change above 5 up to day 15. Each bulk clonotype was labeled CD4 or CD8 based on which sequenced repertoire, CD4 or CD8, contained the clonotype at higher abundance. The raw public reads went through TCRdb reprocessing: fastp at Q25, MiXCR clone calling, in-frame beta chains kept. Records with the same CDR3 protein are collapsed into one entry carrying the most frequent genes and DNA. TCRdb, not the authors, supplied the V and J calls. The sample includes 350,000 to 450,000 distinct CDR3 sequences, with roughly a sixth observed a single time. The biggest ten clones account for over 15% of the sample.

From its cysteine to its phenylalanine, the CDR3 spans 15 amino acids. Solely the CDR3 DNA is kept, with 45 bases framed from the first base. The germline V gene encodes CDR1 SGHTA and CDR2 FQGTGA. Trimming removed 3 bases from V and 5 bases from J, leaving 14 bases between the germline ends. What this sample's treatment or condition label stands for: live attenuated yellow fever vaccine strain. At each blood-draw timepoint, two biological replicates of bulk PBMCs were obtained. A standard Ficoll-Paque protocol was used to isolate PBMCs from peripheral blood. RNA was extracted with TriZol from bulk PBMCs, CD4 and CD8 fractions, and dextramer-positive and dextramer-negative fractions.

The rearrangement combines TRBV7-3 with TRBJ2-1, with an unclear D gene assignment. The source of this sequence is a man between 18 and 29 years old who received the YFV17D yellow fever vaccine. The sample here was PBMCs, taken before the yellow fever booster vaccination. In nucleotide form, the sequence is TGTGCCAGCAGCTTCAGAACTCATGGGGACAATGAGCAGTTCTTC. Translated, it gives CASSFRTHGDNEQFF.